The rows below give T cell receptor beta chains drawn from one sample of a study of blood T cell repertoires in COVID-19. The protocol was immunoSEQ multiplex PCR, while the TCRdb copy is restricted to in-frame clones and leaves out a portion. Counted here are around 100,000 clones, around 90% occurring once; the ten biggest clones make up around 5%. Sequenced input: peripheral blood. The receptor source for this set is a human donor in a cohort sampled during active COVID-19. CDR3s include the opening cysteine and the closing phenylalanine or tryptophan. The D gene is left open where the match is weak. A clone size is listed for some rows: how often the clone was seen (once, few, many), or a class if it is expanded.

>-|-|TRBJ2-1|TRBV4-1
TGCGCCAGCAGCCAAGCGGGAGTTGAGCAGTTCTTC
CASSQAGVEQFF
>-|-|TRBJ2-2|TRBV21-1
TGTGCCAGCCGCAAGGAACCGGGCACCGGGGAGCTGTTTTTT
CASRKEPGTGELFF
>-|-|TRBJ2-2|TRBV6-5
TGTGCCAGCAACTCCGTGGCCGGGGAGCTGTTTTTT
CASNSVAGELFF
>TRBD2|-|TRBJ2-1|TRBV5-1
TGCGCCAGCAGCTTCACGACTAGCTGGAGAACCGGCAATGAGCAGTTCTTC
CASSFTTSWRTGNEQFF
>-|-|TRBJ2-3|TRBV21-1
TGTGCCAGCAGCAAAGAGGTTAGCGGGAGGGCCCGGGCAGATACGCAGTATTTT
CASSKEVSGRARADTQYF
>-|-|TRBJ2-7|TRBV28
TGTGCCAGCAGTTTCGCTAGCTGGCAAACCTACGAGCAGTACTTC
CASSFASWQTYEQYF
>-|many|TRBJ2-2|TRBV6-4
TGTGCCAGCAGTGACTCCAGGGACACCGGGGAGCTGTTTTTT
CASSDSRDTGELFF
>TRBD1|-|TRBJ2-3|TRBV28
TGTGCCAGCAGTTTACTACTCCGGGACAGGGGGCGCCCAGGCACAGATACGCAGTATTTT
CASSLLLRDRGRPGTDTQYF
>TRBD2|few|TRBJ2-1|TRBV6-5
TGTGCCAGCACCATGGGGACTAGCGGGGACAATGAGCAGTTCTTC
CASTMGTSGDNEQFF
>-|-|TRBJ2-1|TRBV28
TGTGCCAGCAGTTCGCTACTAGGAGTAAATAGGAATGAGCAGTTCTTC
CASSSLLGVNRNEQFF
>TRBD1|-|TRBJ2-7|TRBV7-2
TGTGCCAGCAGCCCGACAGGGGGCTCCTACGAGCAGTACTTC
CASSPTGGSYEQYF
>-|-|TRBJ2-7|TRBV5-5
TGTGCCAGCAGCTTCAGGGAATGGGACGAGCAGTACTTC
CASSFREWDEQYF
>TRBD2|-|TRBJ2-3|TRBV7-9
TGTGCCAGCAGCTTAGGCGGGAGTTTAGTGGATACGCAGTATTTT
CASSLGGSLVDTQYF
>TRBD2|-|TRBJ2-3|TRBV5-1
TGCGCCAGCAGCTTGGGGACTAGCGGGAGATTGACAGATACGCAGTATTTT
CASSLGTSGRLTDTQYF
>TRBD2|-|TRBJ2-7|TRBV7-9
TGTGCCAGCAGCAACACGGGACTAGCGGTCTCCTACGAGCAGTACTTC
CASSNTGLAVSYEQYF
>-|-|TRBJ1-1|TRBV2
TGTGCCAGCAGTCGGCAGGGTAAAATGAACACTGAAGCTTTCTTT
CASSRQGKMNTEAFF
>TRBD2|-|TRBJ2-7|TRBV4-3
TGCGCCAGCAGCCAAGGACTAGCGGGAATCTACGAGCAGTACTTC
CASSQGLAGIYEQYF
>TRBD1|-|TRBJ2-7|TRBV9
TGTGCCAGCAGCGTAGCGGGGACAGGGGGAAGCGAGCAGTACTTC
CASSVAGTGGSEQYF
>TRBD1|-|TRBJ2-7|TRBV5-1
TGCGCCAGCACCCGGACAGGGGGCTACGAGCAGTACTTC
CASTRTGGYEQYF
>-|-|TRBJ2-1|TRBV5-6
TGTGCCAGCAGCTTGTCCGGGAGCAATGAGCAGTTCTTC
CASSLSGSNEQFF
>-|few|TRBJ2-7|TRBV28
TGTGCCAGCAGTTCCGCGGGGGCGGGGGCCTACGAGCAGTACTTC
CASSSAGAGAYEQYF
>TRBD1|-|TRBJ1-3|TRBV13
TGTGCCAGCAGCCTCACAGGGGCCTCTGGAAACACCATATATTTT
CASSLTGASGNTIYF
>TRBD2|-|TRBJ2-5|TRBV7-8
TGTGCCAGCAGCTTACGCGGGAGGGCCGGGGAGACCCAGTACTTC
CASSLRGRAGETQYF
>TRBD2|-|TRBJ2-3|TRBV19
TGTGCCAGTAGTCTTAGACTAGCGGGAACAAGGCATACGCAGTATTTT
CASSLRLAGTRHTQYF
>-|-|TRBJ2-7|TRBV28
TGTGCCAGCAGGGAACCGGGGGAGCAGTACTTC
CASREPGEQYF
>-|few|TRBJ2-2|TRBV6-4
TGTGCCAGCAGTGACAGGGGTGGCACCGGGGAGCTGTTTTTT
CASSDRGGTGELFF
>TRBD2|-|TRBJ2-7|TRBV6-6
TGTGCCAGCAGTAAGGCCGGGACTAGCGGATCCTACGAGCAGTACTTC
CASSKAGTSGSYEQYF
>TRBD2|-|TRBJ2-5|TRBV9
TGTGCCAGCAGCACCGGAGAGCGGGAGCGAGAGGAGACCCAGTACTTC
CASSTGEREREETQYF
>-|-|TRBJ1-2|TRBV10-3
TGTGCCACTAAGACAGACGGTACTAACTATGGCTACACCTTC
CATKTDGTNYGYTF
>TRBD2|-|TRBJ2-3|TRBV28
TGTGCCAGCAGTTCCCCGTCCGGGACTAGCGGAGCTTCTAGCACAGATACGCAGTATTTT
CASSSPSGTSGASSTDTQYF
>-|-|TRBJ2-2|TRBV6-6
TGTGTATCTACAGACAGGAACACCGGGGAGCTGTTTTTT
CVSTDRNTGELFF
>-|few|TRBJ2-1|TRBV27
TGTGCCAGCAGTTTATACAGGGCTCTCCGTCACAATGAGCAGTTCTTC
CASSLYRALRHNEQFF
>-|-|TRBJ2-1|TRBV7-2
TGTGCCAGCAGCTTAGTCCTGACTAGTCCGGGGAATGAGCAGTTCTTC
CASSLVLTSPGNEQFF
>-|-|TRBJ1-2|TRBV27
TGTGCCAGCAGTTTTGGGGAGACTTATGGCTACACCTTC
CASSFGETYGYTF
>-|-|TRBJ2-1|TRBV30
TGTGCCTGGACACAGGGTAGCTCCTACAATGAGCAGTTCTTC
CAWTQGSSYNEQFF
>-|-|TRBJ2-1|TRBV7-7
TGTGCTAGCAGCCCCGACTTCATTGAGAGCAATGAGCAGTTCTTC
CASSPDFIESNEQFF
>TRBD2|-|TRBJ2-7|TRBV10-3
TGTGCCAGCGGACTAGCGGGAGGACCCTACGAGCAGTACTTC
CASGLAGGPYEQYF
>TRBD1|-|TRBJ1-2|TRBV6-5
TGTGCCAGCAGACCCGGCGGGACAGCTACTTATGGCTACACCTTC
CASRPGGTATYGYTF
>-|-|TRBJ2-7|TRBV5-4
TGTGCCAGCAGCTTGGTTCTCGCCAGGGCCTTCTCGATAGAGCAGTACTTC
CASSLVLARAFSIEQYF
>-|-|TRBJ2-4|TRBV28
TGTGCCAGCAGGCAGGGGTATGGCATTCAGTACTTC
CASRQGYGIQYF
>-|-|TRBJ2-7|TRBV28
TGTGCCAGCAGTTTCGGGCTAGCTTACGAGCAGTACTTC
CASSFGLAYEQYF
>-|-|TRBJ1-2|TRBV6-2/TRBV6-3
TGTGCCAGCAGTCAAGGCCGGGAACGGGGAAACTATGGCTACACCTTC
CASSQGRERGNYGYTF
>-|-|TRBJ1-1|TRBV5-1
TGCGCCAGCAGCTTGGAGGCGGGGTTGGAAGCTTTCTTT
CASSLEAGLEAFF
>TRBD1|-|TRBJ1-5|TRBV6-4
TGTGCCAGCAGTGAGTCGGGACAGGGACATCAGCCCCAGCATTTT
CASSESGQGHQPQHF
>TRBD1|many|TRBJ1-4|TRBV7-9
TGTGCCAGCAGCGCCAGACAGGGTTTGAATGAAAAACTGTTTTTT
CASSARQGLNEKLFF
>-|-|TRBJ2-2|TRBV6-6
TGTGCCAGCAGTTCGAGGGGGACCGGGGAGCTGTTTTTT
CASSSRGTGELFF